The next 23 T cell receptor beta chains were all read from a single sample in a study of blood T cells in healthy people across ages. Combining a sample-barcoded 5' primer with a J-beta primer mix, a second PCR ran for 7 to 11 cycles. TCRdb re-called the 5' RACE reads with MiXCR, one entry per CDR3 protein. The sample lists roughly 800,000 distinct CDR3 sequences, 58% occurring once. Input material: blood. Receptor source: a young man in good health.

The chain carries TRBV20-1 and TRBJ1-1; 9 bases are shared with TRBD1. Trimming at V came to 2 bases and at J to 6 bases, leaving 7 bases not matched to a gene. CDR1 and CDR2 from the germline V gene are DFQATT and SNEGSKA (reference sequence). This CDR3 is 14 amino acids long. The CDR3 region is CSARHGTGSPEAFF. For the CDR3, the DNA is TGCAGTGCTAGACACGGGACAGGGAGTCCTGAAGCTTTCTTT.

This clonotype was seen a single time. The rearrangement joins TRBV5-1 to TRBJ2-7, with D hard to call. This CDR3 region has 15 residues. V lost 5 bases, J lost 3 bases, and 18 bases lay in between. The germline gives CDR1 SGHRS, CDR2 YFSETQ. CDR3 nucleotide sequence: TGCGCCAGCAGATTTCGGACGGGCTCTCTCTACGAGCAGTACTTC. Translated, it gives CASRFRTGSLYEQYF.

This clonotype was picked up a small number of times. This rearrangement joins TRBV7-2 to TRBJ2-3, with 9 bases fitting TRBD2. The germline V gene has CDR1 SGHTA and CDR2 FQGNSA. The CDR3 length is 14 residues. Trimming at V came to 8 bases and at J to 1 base, leaving 4 bases not matched to a gene. The CDR3 sequence is CASLRTSGTDTQYF. CDR3 bases: TGTGCCAGCCTAAGGACTAGCGGCACAGATACGCAGTATTTT.

The gene calls are TRBV6-5 and TRBJ2-1; D perhaps matches TRBD1 (7 bases). The germline V and J ends were trimmed by 0 bases and 7 bases, with 13 bases remaining between them. This CDR3 has 15 amino acids. From germline, CDR1 is MNHEY and CDR2 SVGAGI. CDR3 in DNA: TGTGCCAGCAGTTACTCGATTGCAGGGGGGAATGAGCAGTTCTTC. Translation: CASSYSIAGGNEQFF.

V is TRBV20-1 and J is TRBJ1-6, with D maybe TRBD1 (6 bases). The germline gives CDR1 DFQATT, CDR2 SNEGSKA (reference sequence). The V end was cut by 0 bases, the J end by 9 bases, with 18 bases between. The CDR3 totals 16 residues. The CDR3 DNA is TGCAGTGCTAGAGAAGGGCAGGGGAGGTATGGTTCACCCCTCCACTTT. It is translated as CSAREGQGRYGSPLHF.

The chain employs TRBV20-1 and TRBJ2-3; TRBD2 matches at 11 bases. Germline CDR1 DFQATT, CDR2 SNEGSKA (reference sequence). The V segment lost 1 base and the J segment 2 bases; nucleotides outside the gene matches: 5. The CDR3 length is 16 residues. The CDR3 region is CSARVASGGFTDTQYF. CDR3 coding DNA: TGCAGTGCTAGAGTTGCTAGCGGGGGGTTCACAGATACGCAGTATTTT.

With respect to this clonotype: A junction boundary mismatches the germline segment, possibly from a read error. This chain uses TRBV7-9 with TRBJ2-1; 12 nucleotides line up with TRBD2. The germline V gene has CDR1 SEHNR and CDR2 FQNEAQ (reference sequence). CDR3 length equals 20 residues. As DNA, the CDR3 is TGTGCCAGCAGCTCCCAGGGACTAGCGGGTGTATTAAGCTCCTACAACGAGCAGTTCTTC. This translates into CASSSQGLAGVLSSYNEQFF. The complete variable domain, with remaining parts taken from reference TRBV7-9 and TRBJ2-1, reads DTGVSQNPRHKITKRGQNVTFRCDPISEHNRLYWYRQTLGQGPEFLTYFQNEAQLEKSRLLSDRFSAERPKGSFSTLEIQRTEQGDSAMYLCASSSQGLAGVLSSYNEQFFGPGTRLTVL.

The rearrangement links TRBV3-1 to TRBJ2-5; perhaps TRBD2 as D (6 bases). The germline CDR1 and CDR2 sequences are LGHDT and YNNKEL (reference sequence). V shed 4 bases and J shed 4 bases, with 13 bases lying between them. The CDR3 runs to 14 residues. This CDR3 is CASSLRRRGETQYF. The CDR3 DNA is TGTGCCAGCAGCCTCCGTCGGCGGGGAGAGACCCAGTACTTC.

The count of this clonotype is one. The chain employs TRBV7-6 and TRBJ2-1; a weak D match, TRBD2 (5 bases). Trimming removed 1 base at V and 13 bases at J, with 26 bases between. This CDR3 has 17 residues. The germline V gene has CDR1 SGHVS and CDR2 FNYEAQ. The CDR3, as DNA: TGTGCCAGCAGCTTAGTTCTTGGCCGCACTAGTTGGGGAACCCAGTTCTTC. Protein: CASSLVLGRTSWGTQFF. Combining the CDR3 with reference TRBV7-6 and TRBJ2-1 gives the whole variable domain GAGVSQSPRYKVTKRGQDVALRCDPISGHVSLYWYRQALGQGPEFLTYFNYEAQQDKSGLPNDRFSAERPEGSISTLTIQRTEQRDSAMYRCASSLVLGRTSWGTQFFGPGTRLTVL.

This clonotype was seen only a few times. The genes are TRBV3-1 and TRBJ2-3; D is perhaps TRBD2 (5 bases). The V end lost 4 bases, the J end lost 8 bases, and 10 bases lay between the germline ends. CDR1 LGHDT and CDR2 YNNKEL come from the germline V gene (reference sequence). This CDR3 is built from 12 residues. The CDR3 region has the DNA TGTGCCAGCAGCCTTCTAGCTTCTACGCAGTATTTT. Its translation: CASSLLASTQYF.

J is TRBJ2-1 and V is TRBV7-2, with 14 bases that match TRBD2. CDR3 length equals 20 residues. V gave up 5 bases and J gave up 6 bases; unmatched junction bases: 18. Germline CDR1 reads SGHTA; CDR2 reads FQGNSA. DNA of the CDR3: TGTGCCAGCAGCGGTAATTCGGGACTAGCGGGAGACAGATGGACCAATGAGCAGTTCTTC. As protein: CASSGNSGLAGDRWTNEQFF.

The CDR3 loop is CASSYPDSYPTSEQYF. DNA of the CDR3: TGTGCCAGCAGTTATCCCGATAGCTACCCTACGAGCGAGCAGTACTTC. This sequence joins TRBV6-2 or TRBV6-3 and TRBJ2-7; the D is unclear. The CDR3 length is 16 residues. V was cut by 3 bases and J by 6 bases, with 21 bases left in between. Germline CDR1 MNHEY, CDR2 SVGEGT.

The chain couples TRBV30 to TRBJ2-1; D is unclear. Trimming stripped 0 bases from V and 3 bases from J, with 12 bases between. The CDR3 is 15 residues long. Germline CDR1 reads GTSNPN; CDR2 reads SVGIG (reference sequence). CDR3 residues: CAWSVEERRYNEQFF. CDR3 DNA: TGTGCCTGGAGTGTCGAGGAGCGTCGCTACAATGAGCAGTTCTTC. The full variable domain, with the rest looked up from reference TRBV30 and TRBJ2-1, is SQTIHQWPATLVQPVGSPLSLECTVEGTSNPNLYWYRQAAGRGLQLLFYSVGIGQISSEVPQNLSASRPQDRQFILSSKKLLLSDSGFYLCAWSVEERRYNEQFFGPGTRLTVL.

This clonotype was recorded a few times. The CDR3 coding sequence is TGCAGTGCTAGGGGAATTACAGGGGGTGGCGATGGCTACACCTTC. This sequence encodes CSARGITGGGDGYTF. V gene TRBV20-1 combines with J gene TRBJ1-2; 8 nucleotides match TRBD1. J was trimmed by 6 bases and V by 3 bases; bases with no gene match: 12. CDR3 length: 15 residues. The germline V gene has CDR1 DFQATT and CDR2 SNEGSKA (reference sequence).

The chain recombines TRBV11-3 with TRBJ2-3; either TRBD1 or TRBD2 may supply D (5 bases each). This CDR3 has 12 amino acids. The V end was cut by 6 bases, the J end by 6 bases, with 10 bases between. CDR1 and CDR2 (germline): SGHNT, YENEEA. The CDR3 protein is CASSRDQDTQYF. The CDR3 DNA sequence: TGTGCCAGCAGTAGGGACCAGGATACGCAGTATTTT.

CDR3: CASRPPSAGYGYTF. The CDR3 nucleotides read TGTGCCAGCAGGCCGCCATCGGCCGGCTATGGCTACACCTTC. V usage is TRBV7-8 and J usage is TRBJ1-2; D is unresolved. Germline lookup yields CDR1 SGHVS and CDR2 FQNEAQ. Trimming stripped 6 bases from V and 4 bases from J, with 15 bases between. The CDR3 extends over 14 amino acids.

The gene calls are TRBV28 and TRBJ1-2; perhaps TRBD1 as D (5 bases). Looked up from germline, CDR1 is MDHEN and CDR2 is SYDVKM. The CDR3 contains 14 residues. V lost 4 bases and J 10 bases, leaving 19 bases between the germline ends. The CDR3 bases are TGTGCCAGCAGTTCGACCTCCCGGGACCGATTCTACACCTTC. It specifies CASSSTSRDRFYTF.

The V and J genes are TRBV20-1 and TRBJ2-4; D remains ambiguous. CDR1 and CDR2 from the germline V gene are DFQATT and SNEGSKA (reference sequence). V was cut by 6 bases and J by 1 base, with 16 bases left in between. The CDR3 runs 15 residues. This CDR3 is CSAEIVVGAKNIQYF. CDR3 sequence (DNA): TGCAGTGCCGAAATCGTCGTTGGGGCCAAAAACATTCAGTACTTC.

The chain carries TRBV15 and TRBJ2-7, with D maybe TRBD1 (5 bases). This CDR3 is built from 15 residues. The V gene's germline CDR1 is LNHNV and CDR2 YYDKDF (reference sequence). Between the trimmed V and J ends, which lost 0 bases and 6 bases, there was a span of 15 bases. In nucleotides, the CDR3 is TGTGCCACCAGCAGAGATTCAGCAGGGTTGCGCGAGCAGTACTTC. It specifies CATSRDSAGLREQYF.

The rearrangement joins TRBV4-2 to TRBJ2-5; 7 nucleotides agree with TRBD2. The CDR3 runs to 14 residues. Germline V CDR1 and CDR2: LGHNA, YNFKEQ. V dropped 4 bases and J dropped 3; count of bases not matched to a gene: 5. The DNA of the CDR3 is TGTGCCAGCAGCCCCCGTGGGAGGGAAGAGACCCAGTACTTC. It specifies CASSPRGREETQYF.

This clonotype was seen only a few times. J is TRBJ1-5 and V is TRBV10-3; 8 bases fit TRBD1. V trimming: 11 bases; J trimming: 2 bases; junction bases outside the gene matches: 17. Per germline, CDR1 ENHRY and CDR2 SYGVKD. This CDR3 is built from 17 residues. The CDR3 region is CAAFTIQDREGNQPQHF. The CDR3 bases are TGTGCCGCCTTCACAATCCAGGACAGGGAGGGCAATCAGCCCCAGCATTTT.

This clonotype was observed a handful of times. J is TRBJ2-1 and V is TRBV3-1, with 8 nucleotides matching TRBD2. Germline assignment: CDR1 LGHDT and CDR2 YNNKEL (reference sequence). The J segment lost 5 bases and the V segment lost 8 bases, leaving 14 bases of the junction unmatched. The CDR3 contains 16 residues. The CDR3 loop reads CASSGPGGQRDNEQFF. Written as DNA, the CDR3 is TGTGCCAGCTCGGGGCCGGGGGGGCAAAGGGACAATGAGCAGTTCTTC.

Concerning this clonotype itself: Compared with germline, one end of the junction differs, possibly owing to a read error. The V call is TRBV6-1, the J call TRBJ1-2; a possible D gene is TRBD1 (5 bases). In germline, CDR1 is MNHNS, CDR2 SASEGT. The CDR3 has 15 residues. This CDR3 reads CASSEAPGQVRGYTF. DNA for the CDR3: TGTGCTAGCAGTGAAGCGCCCGGACAAGTTCGTGGCTACACCTTC.